This is a list of T cell receptor beta chains from one sample in a study of T cells in Graves' hyperthyroidism and ophthalmopathy. A single record per CDR3 protein comes from TCRdb applying MiXCR to the multiplex PCR reads. The sample lists under 550,000 distinct CDR3 sequences; approximately 14% were seen once. Sample: blood. The receptors were gathered from a woman aged 18-35 years with Graves' hyperthyroidism. CDR3s include the opening cysteine and the closing phenylalanine or tryptophan. A D gene is named only where the DNA matches it firmly. Size values are once, few and many counts, or a class for expanded clones, and some rows have none.

j_call clone_size v_call d_call cdr3_nt cdr3_aa
TRBJ2-3 many TRBV10-3 - TGTGCCACCAAATCTAGCGCCACTAGCACAGATACGCAGTATTTT CATKSSATSTDTQYF
TRBJ2-3 many TRBV25-1 TRBD2 TGTGCCAGCAGTGACCCCGGAAGGATAGCGGGAAGTATCACAGATACGCAGTATTTT CASSDPGRIAGSITDTQYF
TRBJ2-2 many TRBV7-2 TRBD2 TGTGCCAGCAGCTTAGCCGGCGGGAGAACCACCGGGGAGCTGTTTTTT CASSLAGGRTTGELFF
TRBJ2-4 many TRBV2 - TGTGCCAGCAGGGACAGATTAGCCAAAAACATTCAGTACTTC CASRDRLAKNIQYF
TRBJ1-6 many TRBV5-6 - TGTGCCAGCAGCACGAGGGGACACCATAATTCACCCCTCCACTTT CASSTRGHHNSPLHF
TRBJ2-7 - TRBV20-1 - TGCAGTGCTAGGAAGGCCTACGAGCAGTACTTC CSARKAYEQYF
TRBJ1-3 - TRBV29-1 - TGCAGCGTTGAAACTGGAAACACCATATATTTT CSVETGNTIYF
TRBJ2-2 few TRBV6-5 TRBD2 TGTGCCAGCAGTTCCACGACTAGCGGGAGCGTATTCAACGGGGAGCTGTTTTTT CASSSTTSGSVFNGELFF
TRBJ1-2 - TRBV28 - TGTGCCAGCAGTGGGGACGCAGGCTTACATAACTATGGCTACACCTTC CASSGDAGLHNYGYTF
TRBJ2-3 few TRBV2 - TGTGCCAGCAGTGTTGGGGAGTTAGATACGCAGTATTTT CASSVGELDTQYF
TRBJ2-7 many TRBV18 TRBD1 TGTGCCAGCTCACCGGGACAGGGCCACGAGCAGTACTTC CASSPGQGHEQYF
TRBJ1-5 few TRBV4-1 TRBD1 TGCGCCAGCAGCCATTCAGGGGGCGGAGCCCAGCCCCAGCATTTT CASSHSGGGAQPQHF
TRBJ2-3 many TRBV9 - TGTGCCAGCAGCGTAGCGGGGTTAGCCACAGATACGCAGTATTTT CASSVAGLATDTQYF
TRBJ2-2 - TRBV6-5 - TGTGCCGGCACCGTACAAGTCACCGGGGAGCTGTTTTTT CAGTVQVTGELFF
TRBJ2-5 many TRBV14 TRBD2 TGTGCCAGCAGCCAACTGACTAGCGGGGACCAAGAGACCCAGTACTTC CASSQLTSGDQETQYF
TRBJ2-7 few TRBV12-3/TRBV12-4 - TGTGCCAGCAGTATGCGGGGCGGGGTGCACGAGCAGTACTTC CASSMRGGVHEQYF
TRBJ1-2 many TRBV2 - TGTGCCAGCAGTGAGGGGACATCTACCTATGGCTACACCTTC CASSEGTSTYGYTF
TRBJ2-1 - TRBV5-1 - TGCGCCAGCAGCTTGGGGGCCGATGGGTATGAGCAGTTCTTC CASSLGADGYEQFF
TRBJ2-3 many TRBV6-1 - TGTGCCAGCAGCACGAAGATGGGGGCAGATACGCAGTATTTT CASSTKMGADTQYF
TRBJ2-7 many TRBV30 - TGTGCCTGCGGGACTCCTAACGGTGAGCAGTACTTC CACGTPNGEQYF
TRBJ2-7 - TRBV11-2 TRBD1 TGTGCCAGCAGCCCCTCCGGGACAGGGCTTCGCGAGCAGTACTTC CASSPSGTGLREQYF
TRBJ2-2 - TRBV2 - TGTGCCAGCAGGAGGGAAAGGGGGGAGCTGTTTTTT CASRRERGELFF
TRBJ1-3 - TRBV4-1 - TGCGCCAGCAGCCAGGTAACCGGGCCGAGAGGAAACACCATATATTTT CASSQVTGPRGNTIYF
TRBJ2-7 many TRBV6-1 - TGTGCCAGCAGTTCTACGGGGGAGCAGTACTTC CASSSTGEQYF
TRBJ1-2 few TRBV19 - TGTGCCAGTAGTCCCCCCGGGTGGGGGTTCGGCTATGGCTACACCTTC CASSPPGWGFGYGYTF
TRBJ2-6 - TRBV15 - TGTGCCACCAGCAGGCAGGGCTCTGGGGCCAACGTCCTGACTTTC CATSRQGSGANVLTF
TRBJ2-5 many TRBV18 - TGTGCCAGCTCACCTCGGGACGGGCAAGAGACCCAGTACTTC CASSPRDGQETQYF
TRBJ2-3 many TRBV7-3 - TGTGCCAGCAGCTTGTTTGCGCGAGAGGCAGATACGCAGTATTTT CASSLFAREADTQYF
TRBJ2-2 few TRBV5-1 TRBD1 TGCGCCAGCAGCTTGGAAGGGGGCGCCGGGGAGCTGTTTTTT CASSLEGGAGELFF
TRBJ2-1 - TRBV4-1 TRBD2 TGCGCCAGCAGCCAAAGTTCGACAGGACTAGCGGGTAGAAGCTCCTACAATGAGCAGTTCTTC CASSQSSTGLAGRSSYNEQFF
TRBJ2-7 many TRBV2 - TGTGCCAGCAAGGTCACACCACCCCTTTACGAGCAGTACTTC CASKVTPPLYEQYF
TRBJ2-1 few TRBV9 - TGTGCCAGCAGCCCCCGGGCTGGCTCCTACAATGAGCAGTTCTTC CASSPRAGSYNEQFF
TRBJ2-2 many TRBV2 TRBD1 TGTGCCAGCAGGGACAGGGACGGAGGCGCCGGGGAGCTGTTTTTT CASRDRDGGAGELFF
TRBJ2-2 few TRBV5-1 - TGCGCCAGCAGCTTTTCTGGGTTCACCGGGGAGCTGTTTTTT CASSFSGFTGELFF
TRBJ2-3 - TRBV11-2 - TGTGCCAGCAGCTTACAGGGCCTCGGAGATACGCAGTATTTT CASSLQGLGDTQYF
TRBJ1-5 many TRBV30 - TGTGCCTGGAGTGTACGGGAGGGGCAGCCCCAGCATTTT CAWSVREGQPQHF
TRBJ2-1 few TRBV5-1 - TGTGCCAGCAGTTCCTACGGGGGCTACAATGAGCAGTTCTTC CASSSYGGYNEQFF
TRBJ1-1 many TRBV12-3/TRBV12-4 - TGTGCCAGCAGTTTAAACACTCCCCTAAAGAACACTGAAGCTTTCTTT CASSLNTPLKNTEAFF
TRBJ2-7 many TRBV6-1 TRBD1 TGTGCCACACACCCGGGACAGGGAACCTACGAGCAGTACTTC CATHPGQGTYEQYF
TRBJ2-1 many TRBV14 - TGTGCCAGCAGCCAAGCGTTGGTTTTACCCTACAATGAGCAGTTCTTC CASSQALVLPYNEQFF
TRBJ1-5 few TRBV19 TRBD1 TGTGCCAGTAGTATAACAGGGGTTGGTCAGCCCCAGCATTTT CASSITGVGQPQHF
TRBJ2-3 few TRBV7-3 - TGTGCCAGCAGCTTAGAAGGACGCGGGGTGAGGGGCGATACGCAGTATTTT CASSLEGRGVRGDTQYF
TRBJ2-2 few TRBV9 TRBD1 TGTGCCAGCAGCGCGAGGACAGGGGGCGACCCCAACGCGAGGGGTCATCGCACCGGGGAGCTGTTTTTT CASSARTGGDPNARGHRTGELFF
TRBJ2-7 many TRBV27 - TGTGCCAGCAGTTACGCGATTAACGCCTACGAGCAGTACTTC CASSYAINAYEQYF
TRBJ2-3 many TRBV20-1 TRBD1 TGCAGTGCTCCATCAGCCGGGACAGGGTCCGATACGCAGTATTTT CSAPSAGTGSDTQYF
TRBJ2-1 few TRBV28 TRBD2 TGTGCCAGCAGTTTAGTACTAGCGGGAGGAGCAAACGAGCAGTTCTTC CASSLVLAGGANEQFF
TRBJ2-3 - TRBV27 - TGTGCCAGCAGCCTAGGGATTTGGGATACGCAGTATTTT CASSLGIWDTQYF
TRBJ2-7 few TRBV29-1 - TGCAGCGTCCCTGGACGGGATTCCTACGAGCAGTACTTC CSVPGRDSYEQYF
TRBJ2-7 - TRBV28 - TGTGCCAGCAGTCCCCCCGGGGCTGTAAACGAGCAGTACTTC CASSPPGAVNEQYF
TRBJ2-1 many TRBV6-6 TRBD2 TGTGCCAGCAGTTACGAGCGGGGTTCCTACAATGAGCAGTTCTTC CASSYERGSYNEQFF
TRBJ1-1 few TRBV7-8 - TGTGCCAGCAGCTTAGTGGGGGGGATGAACACTGAAGCTTTCTTT CASSLVGGMNTEAFF
TRBJ1-2 many TRBV19 - TGTGCCAGTAGTAAGAGCTCGTCGGGGCCCTATGGCTACACCTTC CASSKSSSGPYGYTF
TRBJ1-1 - TRBV7-9 - TGTGCCAGCAGCTCAGAGACCTACACTGAAGCTTTCTTT CASSSETYTEAFF
TRBJ2-1 many TRBV6-1 - TGTGCCAGCAGTGAAGCTGTGGCCTCTCTATGGAATGAGCAGTTCTTC CASSEAVASLWNEQFF
TRBJ2-2 few TRBV12-3/TRBV12-4 - TGTGCCAGCAGCCGCAGGGCGCAGGGCGGCACCGGGGAGCTGTTTTTT CASSRRAQGGTGELFF